These T cell receptor beta chains were read from a single sample in a study of CD8+CD57+ T cells in acquired aplastic anemia. TCRdb reprocessed the reads with MiXCR, giving one entry per CDR3 protein. The sample carries approximately 220,000 distinct CDR3 sequences, approximately 45% recorded once. The sequenced material came from sorted CD4+, CD8+, or CD8+CD57+ T cells (not recorded which) from PBMCs. Receptor source: a human donor with aplastic anemia. Each CDR3 is given with its conserved first and last residue. The D gene is left open where the match is weak. The size field is filled for only some rows; it gives once, few, many or a size class.

TRBD1 few TRBJ2-2 TRBV6-1 TGTGCCAGCAGCGAAACAGGGGTGCGCACCGGGGAGCTGTTTTTT CASSETGVRTGELFF
- many TRBJ1-6 TRBV6-5 TGTGCCAGCAGTTCGGGGGGGGCCGGTTCACCCCTCCACTTT CASSSGGAGSPLHF
- many TRBJ1-1 TRBV20-1 TGCAGTGCTCGGGACAAAATGAACACTGAAGCTTTCTTT CSARDKMNTEAFF
- once TRBJ2-3 TRBV10-2 TGCGCCAGCAGTGAGGGCGGTAGCACAGATACGCAGTATTTT CASSEGGSTDTQYF
- - TRBJ2-7 TRBV6-2/TRBV6-3 TGTGCCAGCAGTTACGATTTATCCCTTTTCCCCTACGAGCAGTACTTC CASSYDLSLFPYEQYF
- many TRBJ1-1 TRBV5-6 TGTGCCAGCAGCTTTGGGGGTTGGGTGAACACTGAAGCTTTCTTT CASSFGGWVNTEAFF
- many TRBJ1-2 TRBV7-3 TGTGCCTCGACTGGGGGGGGAGGGAACGGCTACACCTTC CASTGGGGNGYTF
TRBD1 once TRBJ1-4 TRBV5-1 TGCGCCAGCAGCTCAGGGGGCCGGGAAAAACTGTTTTTT CASSSGGREKLFF
- many TRBJ2-1 TRBV12-3/TRBV12-4 TGTGCCAGCAGTTGGGGGGTGGCTTCTGAGCAGTTCTTC CASSWGVASEQFF
- many TRBJ1-2 TRBV15 TGTGCCACCAGCGAAGGACAGTTCTATGGCTACACCTTC CATSEGQFYGYTF
TRBD2 many TRBJ2-5 TRBV25-1 TGTGCCAGCAGTCCCTGGACTAGCGGGGACGAGACCCAGTACTTC CASSPWTSGDETQYF
- - TRBJ2-5 TRBV24-1 TGTGCCACCAGTGGTGTGGGGCGAGAGACCCAGTACTTC CATSGVGRETQYF
TRBD1 - TRBJ2-7 TRBV10-3 TGTGCCATCAGTGATACCAGACAGGGTATAGCTATCTACGAGCAGTACTTC CAISDTRQGIAIYEQYF
- - TRBJ1-6 TRBV5-1 TGCGCCAGCAGCTTATACGAAGGGGCTAATTCACCCCTCCACTTT CASSLYEGANSPLHF
- few TRBJ1-5 TRBV27 TGTGCCAGCAGTTTATCATCTGGTTATAGCAATCAGCCCCAGCATTTT CASSLSSGYSNQPQHF
- few TRBJ1-3 TRBV25-1 TGTGCCAGCGCCCAAACTGGGGTAGGGGGAAACACCATATATTTT CASAQTGVGGNTIYF
TRBD1 - TRBJ2-7 TRBV10-3 TGTGCCATCAGTGAACACCAGGGGGCCGGTGAGGGCGAGCAGTACTTC CAISEHQGAGEGEQYF
TRBD1 - TRBJ2-5 TRBV7-9 TGTGCCAGCAGCTTAGGACAGGGATCCCCAGAGACCCAGTACTTC CASSLGQGSPETQYF
- once TRBJ2-7 TRBV7-9 TGTGCCAGCAGCGTAGGTAGCAGGGTGGCCGAGCAGTACTTC CASSVGSRVAEQYF
TRBD1 few TRBJ2-7 TRBV27 TGTGCCAGCAGTTCCCGACGGACAGGGGGGTACGAGCAGTACTTC CASSSRRTGGYEQYF
- many TRBJ1-5 TRBV15 TGTGCCACCAGCGATTATCTGGGGAGAGGACCCGAGAATCTTCTTAGCAATCAGCCCCAGCATTTT CATSDYLGRGPENLLSNQPQHF
- - TRBJ2-1 TRBV27 TGTGCCAGCAGTTTAGTCCTGGGACTCAAATACAATGAGCAGTTCTTC CASSLVLGLKYNEQFF
TRBD1 many TRBJ1-1 TRBV7-8 TGTGCCAGCAGCTTCGCAAATAGACAGGGCGTTGGGGGTAACACTGAAGCTTTCTTT CASSFANRQGVGGNTEAFF
- - TRBJ2-5 TRBV5-4 TGTGCCAGCAGCTTTGATCGGCAGGCGGAGACCCAGTACTTC CASSFDRQAETQYF
- many TRBJ1-5 TRBV4-1 TGCGCCAGCAGCCAAGTGGGAACTCAGCCCCAGCATTTT CASSQVGTQPQHF
- - TRBJ1-1 TRBV7-2 TGTGCCAGCAGCTTAGATGGGGGGGGAAACACTGAAGCTTTCTTT CASSLDGGGNTEAFF
- - TRBJ1-1 TRBV10-2 TGCGCCAGCACCGGAGGGATTAACACTGAAGCTTTCTTT CASTGGINTEAFF
TRBD2 - TRBJ2-3 TRBV9 TGTGCCAGCAGCAAAGGGACTAGACGGAGCTACGATACGCAGTATTTT CASSKGTRRSYDTQYF
TRBD1 once TRBJ1-2 TRBV9 TGTGCCAGCAGCGTAGCCCGGGACAGGGGGAGTAGCGATGGCTACACCTTC CASSVARDRGSSDGYTF
- once TRBJ1-4 TRBV29-1 TGCAGCGTCTTCGGGGGCCCAACTAATGAAAAACTGTTTTTT CSVFGGPTNEKLFF
TRBD2 - TRBJ2-6 TRBV10-1 TGCGCCAGCAGCCACGGGCTAGCGGGAGCGGAGGGGGCCAACGTCCTGACTTTC CASSHGLAGAEGANVLTF
- many TRBJ1-1 TRBV7-9 TGTGCCAGCAGCTTCTTAGGCAGGGGTGGAACTGAAGCTTTCTTT CASSFLGRGGTEAFF
- - TRBJ2-1 TRBV7-9 TGTGCCAGCATCAGGGGCGAATACAATGAGCAGTTCTTC CASIRGEYNEQFF
- many TRBJ2-1 TRBV5-4 TGTGCCAGCAGCTTGTCACGCACATCGGACAATGAGCAGTTCTTC CASSLSRTSDNEQFF
TRBD1 - TRBJ2-1 TRBV29-1 TGCAGCGTCGCAGACAGGGGTGGGGACAATGAGCAGTTCTTC CSVADRGGDNEQFF
TRBD1 - TRBJ1-2 TRBV19 TGTGCCAGTATCACGACAGGGGTGAACTATGGCTACACCTTC CASITTGVNYGYTF
- - TRBJ2-5 TRBV29-1 TGCAGCGTTGGCGGGACCCAGTACTTC CSVGGTQYF
- - TRBJ2-1 TRBV27 TGTGCCAGCAGTTTAGGGCCTGAGCAGTTCTTC CASSLGPEQFF
- - TRBJ1-2 TRBV29-1 TGCAGCGTTGTCGAGCAGGATAATGGCTACACCTTC CSVVEQDNGYTF
- many TRBJ1-5 TRBV6-5 TGTGCCAGCAGTTACGGAGGAAACCAGCCCCAGCATTTT CASSYGGNQPQHF
- - TRBJ1-2 TRBV7-9 TGTGCCAGCAGCCCTTTTTCGAGGGCACAATATGGCTACACCTTC CASSPFSRAQYGYTF
TRBD1 - TRBJ1-2 TRBV9 TGTGCCAGCAGCGTAGGGGACAGAGGAGGCTACACCTTC CASSVGDRGGYTF
- many TRBJ2-7 TRBV20-1 TGCAGTGCTAGAGAGGTCATGGGGGCTTACGAGCAGTACTTC CSAREVMGAYEQYF
- - TRBJ2-1 TRBV24-1 TGTGCCACCAGTGATTCGGCACGTCCGGACAATGAGCAGTTCTTC CATSDSARPDNEQFF
- once TRBJ2-1 TRBV10-3 TGTGCCAGCAGCGTAGGTATGTACAATGAGCAGTTCTTC CASSVGMYNEQFF
TRBD1 few TRBJ2-3 TRBV2 TGTGCCAGCAGTGAAGCCCGGACAGGGGGCGCAGATACGCAGTATTTT CASSEARTGGADTQYF
TRBD1 - TRBJ2-7 TRBV20-1 TGCAGTGCTCCTCTAGAGGGGGCGGCCTACGAGCAGTACTTC CSAPLEGAAYEQYF
TRBD2 - TRBJ2-1 TRBV7-9 TGTGCCAGCAGCTCGAGCGGGGGTCCCACCTACAATGAGCAGTTCTTC CASSSSGGPTYNEQFF
- many TRBJ1-1 TRBV25-1 TGTGCCAGCGGCCCCCGGACGGAGAGGGACACTGAAGCTTTCTTT CASGPRTERDTEAFF
TRBD2 many TRBJ2-7 TRBV20-1 TGCAGTGCTAGAGATACACTAGCGGTGAGCTCCTACGAGCAGTACTTC CSARDTLAVSSYEQYF
- - TRBJ2-7 TRBV15 TGTGCCACCAGCAGTGATTTGTGGGACGGAGGCTACGAGCAGTACTTC CATSSDLWDGGYEQYF
- few TRBJ2-7 TRBV10-1 TGCGCCAGCAGAAAACGGTCCTACGAGCAGTACTTC CASRKRSYEQYF
- few TRBJ1-1 TRBV7-9 TGTGCCAGCAGCCCACCCGCAGGGACTTTCTTT CASSPPAGTFF